Below are 3 T cell receptor beta chains sequenced from a single sample in a study of cytomegalovirus exposure and HLA in healthy donors. 60 Vbeta and 13 Jbeta primers were used in PCR. Sequencing was performed with immunoSEQ multiplex PCR; in TCRdb, only in-frame clones are kept and a portion is missing. The sample contains approximately 130,000 clones, less than 10% of which appear only once. Sequenced: PBMCs. The receptor source for this set is a woman between 40 and 50 years old in good health and CMV-seropositive.

The chain uses TRBV27 and TRBJ2-7; no firm D call. The V end lost 0 bases, the J end lost 0 bases, and 6 bases lay between the germline ends. This CDR3 has 14 residues. Germline V lookup: CDR1 MNHEY, CDR2 SMNVEV (reference sequence). For the CDR3, the DNA is TGTGCCAGCAGTTTATCGGGCATCTCCTACGAGCAGTACTTC. Its translation: CASSLSGISYEQYF.

A few counts support this clone. The chain has TRBV5-8 and TRBJ1-5; possibly TRBD1 for D (6 bases). This CDR3 region has 16 residues. Deletions cut 4 bases from V and 2 bases from J, with 16 bases between. Per germline, CDR1 SGHTS and CDR2 YDEGEE. The CDR3 is CASSTTGKGGNQPQHF. For the CDR3, the DNA is TGTGCCAGCAGCACAACAGGGAAGGGAGGCAATCAGCCCCAGCATTTT.

In this sample, this clone turned up a few times. The chain links TRBV5-4 to TRBJ1-1; 9 bases are shared with TRBD1. In germline, CDR1 is SGHNT, CDR2 YYREEE (reference sequence). The CDR3 has 15 amino acids. V lost 4 bases and J lost 4; bases outside the gene matches: 8. CDR3 residues: CASSPRTGASTEAFF. CDR3 bases: TGTGCCAGCAGCCCCCGGACAGGGGCCAGCACTGAAGCTTTCTTT. Supplemented by reference TRBV5-4 and TRBJ1-1, the full variable domain reads ETGVTQSPTHLIKTRGQQVTLRCSSQSGHNTVSWYQQALGQGPQFIFQYYREEENGRGNFPPRFSGLQFPNYSSELNVNALELDDSALYLCASSPRTGASTEAFFGQGTRLTVV.